Shown below are 9 T cell receptor beta chains from a single sample sequenced in a study of T cells in Graves' hyperthyroidism and ophthalmopathy. The investigators amplified TCR beta CDR3 regions from RNA transcripts. In the first-round RT-PCR of the TCR CDR3, the HTBI primer set was used. Each CDR3 protein is one row after TCRdb ran MiXCR on the multiplex PCR reads. The sample lists some 500,000 distinct CDR3 sequences, roughly 24% occurring once. Sample: blood. The receptor source for this set is a woman in her twenties or thirties with Graves' ophthalmopathy.

The sample holds a few counts of this clonotype. The rearrangement joins TRBV18 to TRBJ2-5; the D gene is possibly TRBD1 (5 bases). This CDR3 is 15 amino acids long. CDR1 is KGHSH and CDR2 is LQKENI in the germline V gene. V lost 4 bases to trimming and J lost 2 bases, with 14 bases between them. The CDR3 DNA reads TGTGCCAGCTCACGAACCTGGACACAACAAGAGACCCAGTACTTC. Residues: CASSRTWTQQETQYF.

This clonotype was seen ten or more times. The chain is built from TRBV28 and TRBJ2-4; D gene uncertain. The CDR3 runs to 13 residues. Germline CDR1 reads MDHEN; CDR2 reads SYDVKM. The ends were cut back, 1 base at V and 4 bases at J, with 5 bases in the middle. CDR3 residues: CASSLYVKNIQYF. In DNA form, the CDR3 reads TGTGCCAGCAGTTTATACGTGAAAAACATTCAGTACTTC.

This clonotype appeared many times. The gene calls are TRBV11-1 and TRBJ2-7; 13 bases agree with TRBD2. Trimming cost V 1 base and J 3 bases; bases outside gene matches: 3. Germline V lookup: CDR1 SGHAT, CDR2 FQDESV (reference sequence). This CDR3 spans 16 amino acids. The DNA of the CDR3 is TGTGCCAGCAGCTTAGGGACTAGCGGGGGTATCTACGAGCAGTACTTC. It codes for CASSLGTSGGIYEQYF.

CDR3 nucleotide sequence: TGTGCCAGCAGTTTATTGGTGGCATCTGGAAACACCATATATTTT. Encoded protein: CASSLLVASGNTIYF. The chain couples TRBV28 to TRBJ1-3; D is unresolved. Germline lookup yields CDR1 MDHEN and CDR2 SYDVKM. Between the trimmed V and J ends, which lost 1 base and 1 base, there was a span of 8 bases. The CDR3 sequence is 15 residues long.

This chain connects TRBV3-1 to TRBJ2-1; D ambiguous. The germline CDR1 and CDR2 sequences are LGHDT and YNNKEL (reference sequence). V lost 2 bases and J lost 6, with 8 bases in between. The CDR3 is made up of 13 amino acids. The chain's CDR3 is CASSQLKANEQFF. In DNA, the CDR3 is TGTGCCAGCAGCCAACTTAAGGCCAATGAGCAGTTCTTC.

In its sample, this clonotype was seen many times. The chain carries TRBV27 and TRBJ2-2; D might be TRBD2 (6 bases). Germline values: CDR1 MNHEY, CDR2 SMNVEV (reference sequence). The CDR3 is 17 residues long. V was clipped by 6 bases and J by 5 bases, with 22 bases between them. The CDR3 is CASSSLGTGDYTGELFF. The CDR3 region has the DNA TGTGCCAGCAGCTCCCTCGGGACTGGCGATTATACCGGGGAGCTGTTTTTT.

Concerning this clonotype: A much larger clone lies one base from this, so it may be a read error. V and J are TRBV11-2 and TRBJ1-5, with 9 positions matching TRBD1. The ends lost 4 bases at V and 4 bases at J; junction bases unmatched: 11. The germline V gene has CDR1 SGHAT and CDR2 FQNNGV. This CDR3 is built from 17 residues. Written as DNA, the CDR3 is TGTGCCAGCAGCTCAACGGACAGGGGAAGTCGTAATCAGCCCCAGCATTTT. It specifies CASSSTDRGSRNQPQHF.

This clonotype was seen at least ten times. V gene TRBV5-1 combines with J gene TRBJ2-5; D may be TRBD1 or TRBD2 (5 bases each). Germline CDR1 SGHRS, CDR2 YFSETQ. Trimming removed 7 bases from V and 2 bases from J, with 12 bases in between. CDR3 length: 13 amino acids. The CDR3 DNA is TGCGCCAGCGCCCCGGGACCTCAAGAGACCCAGTACTTC. The encoded protein is CASAPGPQETQYF.

The chain couples TRBV28 to TRBJ1-5, with a tentative D call TRBD1 (6 bases). CDR1 and CDR2 from the germline V gene are MDHEN and SYDVKM. This CDR3 contains 16 residues. V was cut by 4 bases and J by 4 bases, with 17 bases left in between. The CDR3 DNA is TGTGCCAGCAGTTCACTACAGGGTTTGTTGAATCAGCCCCAGCATTTT. Amino acid sequence: CASSSLQGLLNQPQHF.